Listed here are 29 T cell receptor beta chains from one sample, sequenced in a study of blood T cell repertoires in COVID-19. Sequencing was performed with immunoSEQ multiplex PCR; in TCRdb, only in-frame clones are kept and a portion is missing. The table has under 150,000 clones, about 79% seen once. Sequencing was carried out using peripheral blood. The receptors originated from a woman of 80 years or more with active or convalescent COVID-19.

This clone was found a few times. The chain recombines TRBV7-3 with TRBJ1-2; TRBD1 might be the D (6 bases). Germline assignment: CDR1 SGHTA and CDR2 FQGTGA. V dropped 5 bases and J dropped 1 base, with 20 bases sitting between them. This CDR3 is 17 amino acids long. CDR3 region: CASSPGGLTDFNYGYTF. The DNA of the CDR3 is TGTGCCAGCAGCCCCGGGGGGCTGACAGATTTTAACTATGGCTACACCTTC.

The CDR3 sequence: CASSQQPGGQPQHF. The CDR3 nucleotides read TGCGCCAGCAGCCAACAACCCGGTGGTCAGCCCCAGCATTTT. This rearrangement joins TRBV4-1 to TRBJ1-5; D call uncertain. V was trimmed by 2 bases and J by 6 bases, leaving 11 bases between them. Germline V gene lookup returns CDR1 MGHRA and CDR2 YSYEKL. CDR3 length equals 14 residues.

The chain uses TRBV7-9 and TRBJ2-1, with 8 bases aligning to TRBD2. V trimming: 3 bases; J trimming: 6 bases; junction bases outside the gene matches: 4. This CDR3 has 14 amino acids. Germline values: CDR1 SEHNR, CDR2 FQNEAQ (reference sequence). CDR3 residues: CASSFSAGGNEQFF. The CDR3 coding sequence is TGTGCCAGCAGCTTTTCCGCGGGGGGCAATGAGCAGTTCTTC. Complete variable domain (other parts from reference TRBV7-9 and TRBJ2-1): DTGVSQNPRHKITKRGQNVTFRCDPISEHNRLYWYRQTLGQGPEFLTYFQNEAQLEKSRLLSDRFSAERPKGSFSTLEIQRTEQGDSAMYLCASSFSAGGNEQFFGPGTRLTVL.

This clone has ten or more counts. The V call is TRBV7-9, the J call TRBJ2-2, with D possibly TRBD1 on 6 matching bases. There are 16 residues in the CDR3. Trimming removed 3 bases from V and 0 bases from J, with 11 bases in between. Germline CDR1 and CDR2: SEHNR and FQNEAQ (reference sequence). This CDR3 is CASSFRQGTNTGELFF. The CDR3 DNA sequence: TGTGCCAGCAGCTTCCGTCAGGGGACGAACACCGGGGAGCTGTTTTTT.

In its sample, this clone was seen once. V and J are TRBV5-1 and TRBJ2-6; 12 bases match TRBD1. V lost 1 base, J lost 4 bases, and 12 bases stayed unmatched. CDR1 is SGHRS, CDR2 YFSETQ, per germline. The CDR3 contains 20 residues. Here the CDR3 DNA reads TGCGCCAGCAGCTTGCTAGCCACCGTGGGACAGGGGGCCGGGGCCAACGTCCTGACTTTC. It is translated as CASSLLATVGQGAGANVLTF.

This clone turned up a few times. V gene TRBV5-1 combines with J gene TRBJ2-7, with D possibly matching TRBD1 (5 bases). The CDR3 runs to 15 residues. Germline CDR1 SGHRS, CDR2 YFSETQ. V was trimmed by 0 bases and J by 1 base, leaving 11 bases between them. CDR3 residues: CASSLGHGASYEQYF. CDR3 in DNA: TGCGCCAGCAGCTTGGGGCATGGGGCTTCCTACGAGCAGTACTTC.

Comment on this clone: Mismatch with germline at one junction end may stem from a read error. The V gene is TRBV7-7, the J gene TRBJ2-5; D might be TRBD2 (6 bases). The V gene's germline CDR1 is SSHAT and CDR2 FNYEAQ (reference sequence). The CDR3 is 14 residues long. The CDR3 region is CASSSGTAGETQYF. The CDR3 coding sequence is TGTGCTAGCAGCTCCGGGACTGCCGGGGAGACCCAGTACTTC.

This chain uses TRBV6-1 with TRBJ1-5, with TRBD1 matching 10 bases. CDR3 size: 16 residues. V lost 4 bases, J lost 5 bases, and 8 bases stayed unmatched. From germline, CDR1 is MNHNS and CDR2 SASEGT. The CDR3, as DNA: TGTGCCAGCAGTGGAGGCAGGACAGGGGGTGATCAGCCCCAGCATTTT. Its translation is CASSGGRTGGDQPQHF.

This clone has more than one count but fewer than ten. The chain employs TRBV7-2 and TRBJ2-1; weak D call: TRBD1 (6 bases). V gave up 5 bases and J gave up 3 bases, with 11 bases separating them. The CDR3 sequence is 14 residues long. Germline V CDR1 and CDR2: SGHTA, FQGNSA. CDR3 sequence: CASSRGTDYNEQFF. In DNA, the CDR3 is TGTGCCAGCAGCAGGGGGACGGACTACAATGAGCAGTTCTTC.

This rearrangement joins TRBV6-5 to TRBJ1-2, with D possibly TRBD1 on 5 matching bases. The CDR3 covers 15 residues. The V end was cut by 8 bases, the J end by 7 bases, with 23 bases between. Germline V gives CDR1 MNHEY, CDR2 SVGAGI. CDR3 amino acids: CASVQARGGFSGYTF. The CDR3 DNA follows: TGTGCCAGCGTACAAGCTCGCGGGGGTTTTAGTGGCTACACCTTC.

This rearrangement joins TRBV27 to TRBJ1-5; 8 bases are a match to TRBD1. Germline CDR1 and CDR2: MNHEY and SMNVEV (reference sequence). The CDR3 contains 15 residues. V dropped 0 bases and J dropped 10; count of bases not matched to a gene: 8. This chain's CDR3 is CASSLSPGTGVPQHF. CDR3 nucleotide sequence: TGTGCCAGCAGTTTATCACCCGGGACAGGAGTCCCCCAGCATTTT.

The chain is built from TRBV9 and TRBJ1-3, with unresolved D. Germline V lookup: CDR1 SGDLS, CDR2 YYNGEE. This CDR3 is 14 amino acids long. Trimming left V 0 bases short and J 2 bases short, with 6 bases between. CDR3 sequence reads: CASSVVEAGNTIYF. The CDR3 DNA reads TGTGCCAGCAGCGTAGTCGAGGCTGGAAACACCATATATTTT.

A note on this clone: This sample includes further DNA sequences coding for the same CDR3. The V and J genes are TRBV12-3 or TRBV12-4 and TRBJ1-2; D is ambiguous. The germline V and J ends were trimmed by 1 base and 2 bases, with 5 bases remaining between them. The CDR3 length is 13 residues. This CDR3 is CASSLGRNYGYTF. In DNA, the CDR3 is TGTGCCAGCAGTTTAGGCAGGAACTATGGCTACACCTTC.

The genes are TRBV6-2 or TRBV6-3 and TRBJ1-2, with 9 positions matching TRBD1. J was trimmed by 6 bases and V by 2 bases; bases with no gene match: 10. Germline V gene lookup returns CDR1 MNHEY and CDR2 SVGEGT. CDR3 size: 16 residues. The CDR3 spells CASSYPLWDRDDGYTF. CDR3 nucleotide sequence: TGTGCCAGCAGTTACCCGCTTTGGGACAGGGACGATGGCTACACCTTC.

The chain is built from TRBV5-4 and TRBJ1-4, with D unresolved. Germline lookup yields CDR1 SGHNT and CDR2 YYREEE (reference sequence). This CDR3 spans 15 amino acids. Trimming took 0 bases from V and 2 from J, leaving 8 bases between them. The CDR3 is CASSLGANTNEKLFF. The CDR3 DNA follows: TGTGCCAGCAGCTTGGGGGCGAACACTAATGAAAAACTGTTTTTT.

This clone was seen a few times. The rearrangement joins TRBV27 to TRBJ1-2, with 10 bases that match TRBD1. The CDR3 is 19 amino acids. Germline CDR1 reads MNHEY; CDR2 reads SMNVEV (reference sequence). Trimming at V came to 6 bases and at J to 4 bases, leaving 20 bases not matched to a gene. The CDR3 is CASRTRGGTGAALGYGYTF. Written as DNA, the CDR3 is TGTGCCAGCAGAACCCGCGGCGGGACAGGGGCGGCATTAGGCTATGGCTACACCTTC.

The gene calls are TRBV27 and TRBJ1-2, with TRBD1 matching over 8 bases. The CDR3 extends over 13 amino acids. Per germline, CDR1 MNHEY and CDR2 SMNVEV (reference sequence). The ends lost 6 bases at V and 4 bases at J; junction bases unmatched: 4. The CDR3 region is CASSSTGGYGYTF. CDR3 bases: TGTGCCAGCAGCTCAACAGGGGGCTATGGCTACACCTTC.

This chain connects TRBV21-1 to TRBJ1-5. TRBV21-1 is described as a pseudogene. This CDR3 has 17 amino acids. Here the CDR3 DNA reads TGTGCCAGCAGCAAATTGGAGGGGCCGATTTCCAATCAGCCCCAGCATTTT. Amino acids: CASSKLEGPISNQPQHF.

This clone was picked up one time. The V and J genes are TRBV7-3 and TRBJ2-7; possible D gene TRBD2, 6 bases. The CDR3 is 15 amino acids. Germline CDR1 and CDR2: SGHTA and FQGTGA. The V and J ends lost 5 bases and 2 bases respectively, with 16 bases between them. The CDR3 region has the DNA TGTGCCAGCAGCGTAGCCGGGACGGGAGCCTACGAGCAGTACTTC. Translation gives CASSVAGTGAYEQYF.

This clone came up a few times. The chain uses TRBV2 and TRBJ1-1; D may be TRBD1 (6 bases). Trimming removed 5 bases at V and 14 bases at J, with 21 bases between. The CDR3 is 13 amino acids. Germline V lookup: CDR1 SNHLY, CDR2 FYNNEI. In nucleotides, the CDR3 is TGTGCCAGCAGTACTACAGGGCAACTTGACATCTTCTTT. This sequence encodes CASSTTGQLDIFF. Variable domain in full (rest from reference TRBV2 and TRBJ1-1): EPEVTQTPSHQVTQMGQEVILRCVPISNHLYFYWYRQILGQKVEFLVSFYNNEISEKSEIFDDQFSVERPDGSNFTLKIRSTKLEDSAMYFCASSTTGQLDIFFGQGTRLTVV.

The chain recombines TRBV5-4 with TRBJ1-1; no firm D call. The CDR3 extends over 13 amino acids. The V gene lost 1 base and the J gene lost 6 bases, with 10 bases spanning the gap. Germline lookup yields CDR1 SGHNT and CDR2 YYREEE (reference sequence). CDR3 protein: CASSLSVNAEAFF. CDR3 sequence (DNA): TGTGCCAGCAGCTTGTCGGTTAACGCTGAAGCTTTCTTT.

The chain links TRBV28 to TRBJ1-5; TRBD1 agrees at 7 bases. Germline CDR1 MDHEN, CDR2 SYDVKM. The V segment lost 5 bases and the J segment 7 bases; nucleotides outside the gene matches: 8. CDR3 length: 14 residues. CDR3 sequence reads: CASSLTGPGQPQHF. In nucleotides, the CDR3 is TGTGCCAGCAGTCTGACAGGGCCTGGACAGCCCCAGCATTTT.

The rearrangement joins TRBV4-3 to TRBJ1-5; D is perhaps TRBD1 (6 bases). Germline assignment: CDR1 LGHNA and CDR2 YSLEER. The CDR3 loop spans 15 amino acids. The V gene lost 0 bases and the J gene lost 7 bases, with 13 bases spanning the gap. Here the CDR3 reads CASSQDYRASQPQHF. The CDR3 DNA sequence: TGCGCCAGCAGCCAAGACTACAGGGCCTCACAGCCCCAGCATTTT.

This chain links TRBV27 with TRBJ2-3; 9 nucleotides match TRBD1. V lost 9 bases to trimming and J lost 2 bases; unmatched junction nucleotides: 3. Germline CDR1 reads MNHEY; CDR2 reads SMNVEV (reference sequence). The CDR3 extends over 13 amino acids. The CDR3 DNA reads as TGTGCCAGTTGGACAGGGGTCACAGATACGCAGTATTTT. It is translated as CASWTGVTDTQYF.

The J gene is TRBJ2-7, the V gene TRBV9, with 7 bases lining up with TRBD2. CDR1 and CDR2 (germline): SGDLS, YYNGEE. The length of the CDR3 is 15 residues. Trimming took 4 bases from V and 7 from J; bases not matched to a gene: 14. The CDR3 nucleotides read TGTGCCAGCAGCCCCAGACCTACCACCGGGGGGGAGCAGTACTTC. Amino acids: CASSPRPTTGGEQYF.

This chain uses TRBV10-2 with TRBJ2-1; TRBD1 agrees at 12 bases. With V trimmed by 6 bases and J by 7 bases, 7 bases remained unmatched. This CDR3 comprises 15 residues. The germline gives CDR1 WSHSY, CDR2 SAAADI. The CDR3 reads CASRTGQGAWNEQFF. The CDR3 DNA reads TGCGCCAGCAGGACGGGACAGGGGGCTTGGAATGAGCAGTTCTTC.

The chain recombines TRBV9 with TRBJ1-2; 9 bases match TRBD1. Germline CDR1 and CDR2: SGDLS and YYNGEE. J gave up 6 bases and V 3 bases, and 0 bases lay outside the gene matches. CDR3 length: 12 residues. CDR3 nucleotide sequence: TGTGCCAGCAGCGACAGGGGGCATGGCTACACCTTC. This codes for CASSDRGHGYTF.

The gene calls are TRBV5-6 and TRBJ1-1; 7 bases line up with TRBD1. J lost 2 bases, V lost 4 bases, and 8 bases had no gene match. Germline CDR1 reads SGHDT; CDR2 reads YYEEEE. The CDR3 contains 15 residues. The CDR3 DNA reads TGTGCCAGCAGCACGACCGGGACAGCTAACACTGAAGCTTTCTTT. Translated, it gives CASSTTGTANTEAFF.

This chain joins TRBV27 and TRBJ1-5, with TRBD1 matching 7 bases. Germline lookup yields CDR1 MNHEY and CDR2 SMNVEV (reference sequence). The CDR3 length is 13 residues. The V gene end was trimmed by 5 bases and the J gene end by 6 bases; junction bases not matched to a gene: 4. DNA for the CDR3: TGTGCCAGCAGTATGGACAGGTTTCAGCCCCAGCATTTT. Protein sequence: CASSMDRFQPQHF.